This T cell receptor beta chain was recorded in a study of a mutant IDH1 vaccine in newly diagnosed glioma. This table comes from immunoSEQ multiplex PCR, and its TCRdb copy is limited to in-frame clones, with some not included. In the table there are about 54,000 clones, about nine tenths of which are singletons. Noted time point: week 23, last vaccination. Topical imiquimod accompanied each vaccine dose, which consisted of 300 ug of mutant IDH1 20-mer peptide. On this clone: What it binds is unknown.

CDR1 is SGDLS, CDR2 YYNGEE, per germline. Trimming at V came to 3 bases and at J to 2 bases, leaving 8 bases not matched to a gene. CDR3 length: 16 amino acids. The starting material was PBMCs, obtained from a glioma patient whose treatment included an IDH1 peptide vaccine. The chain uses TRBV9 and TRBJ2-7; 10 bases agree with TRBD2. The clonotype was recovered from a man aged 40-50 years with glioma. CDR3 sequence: CASSATSGTPAYEQYF. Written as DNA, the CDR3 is TGTGCCAGCAGCGCAACTAGCGGGACCCCAGCCTACGAGCAGTACTTC.